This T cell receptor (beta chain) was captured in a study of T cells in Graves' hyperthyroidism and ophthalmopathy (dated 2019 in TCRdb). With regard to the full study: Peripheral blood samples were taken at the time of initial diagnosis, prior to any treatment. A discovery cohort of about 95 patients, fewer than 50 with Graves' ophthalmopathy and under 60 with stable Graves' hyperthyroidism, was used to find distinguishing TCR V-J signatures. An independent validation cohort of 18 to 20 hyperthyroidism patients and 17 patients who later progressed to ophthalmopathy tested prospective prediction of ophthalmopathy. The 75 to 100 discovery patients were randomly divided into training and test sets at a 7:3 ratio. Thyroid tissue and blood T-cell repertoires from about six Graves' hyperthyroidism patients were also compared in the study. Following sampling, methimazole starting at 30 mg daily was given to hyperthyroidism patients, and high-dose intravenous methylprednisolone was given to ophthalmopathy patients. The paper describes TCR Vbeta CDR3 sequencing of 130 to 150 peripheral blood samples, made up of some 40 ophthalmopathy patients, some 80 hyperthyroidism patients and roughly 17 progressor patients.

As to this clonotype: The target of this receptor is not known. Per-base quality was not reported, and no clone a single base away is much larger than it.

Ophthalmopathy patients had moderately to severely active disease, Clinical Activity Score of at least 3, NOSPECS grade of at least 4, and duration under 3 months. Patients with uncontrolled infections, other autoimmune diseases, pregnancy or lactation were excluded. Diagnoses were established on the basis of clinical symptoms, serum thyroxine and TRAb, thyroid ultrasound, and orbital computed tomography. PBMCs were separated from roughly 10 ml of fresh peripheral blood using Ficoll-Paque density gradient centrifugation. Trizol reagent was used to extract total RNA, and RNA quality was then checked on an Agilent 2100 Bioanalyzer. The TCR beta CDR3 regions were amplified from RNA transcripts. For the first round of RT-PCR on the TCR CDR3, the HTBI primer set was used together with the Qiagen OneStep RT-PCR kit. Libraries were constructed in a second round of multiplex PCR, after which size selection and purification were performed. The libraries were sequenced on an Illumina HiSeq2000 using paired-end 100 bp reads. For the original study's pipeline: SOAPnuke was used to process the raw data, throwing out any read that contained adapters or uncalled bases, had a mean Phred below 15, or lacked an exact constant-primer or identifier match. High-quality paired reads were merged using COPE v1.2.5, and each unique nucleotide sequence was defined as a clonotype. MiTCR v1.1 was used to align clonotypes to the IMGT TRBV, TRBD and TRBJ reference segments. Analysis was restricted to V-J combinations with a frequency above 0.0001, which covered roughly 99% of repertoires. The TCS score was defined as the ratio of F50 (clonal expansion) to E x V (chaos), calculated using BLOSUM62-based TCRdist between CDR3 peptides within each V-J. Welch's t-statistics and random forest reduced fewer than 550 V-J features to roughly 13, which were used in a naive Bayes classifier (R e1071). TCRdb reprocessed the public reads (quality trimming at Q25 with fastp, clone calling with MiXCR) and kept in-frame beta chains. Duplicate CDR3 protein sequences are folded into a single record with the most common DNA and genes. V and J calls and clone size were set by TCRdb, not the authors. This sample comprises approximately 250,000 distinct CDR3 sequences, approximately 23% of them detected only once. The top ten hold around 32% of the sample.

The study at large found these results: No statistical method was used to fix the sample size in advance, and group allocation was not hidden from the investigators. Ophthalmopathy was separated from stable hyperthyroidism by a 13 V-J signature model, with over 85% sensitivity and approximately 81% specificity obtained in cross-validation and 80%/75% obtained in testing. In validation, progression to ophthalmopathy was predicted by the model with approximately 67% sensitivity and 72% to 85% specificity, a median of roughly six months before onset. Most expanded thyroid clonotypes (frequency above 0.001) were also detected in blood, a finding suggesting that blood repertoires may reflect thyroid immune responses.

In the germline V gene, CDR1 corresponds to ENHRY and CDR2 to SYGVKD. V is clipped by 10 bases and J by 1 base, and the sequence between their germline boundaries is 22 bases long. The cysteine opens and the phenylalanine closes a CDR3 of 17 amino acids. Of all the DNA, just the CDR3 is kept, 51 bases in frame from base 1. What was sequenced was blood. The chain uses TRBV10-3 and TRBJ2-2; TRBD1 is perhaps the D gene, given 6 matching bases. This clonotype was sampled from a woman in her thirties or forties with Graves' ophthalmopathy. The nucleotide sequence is TGTGCCACCGATACAGGGACACACTCCTGGAACACCGGGGAGCTGTTTTTT. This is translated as CATDTGTHSWNTGELFF.